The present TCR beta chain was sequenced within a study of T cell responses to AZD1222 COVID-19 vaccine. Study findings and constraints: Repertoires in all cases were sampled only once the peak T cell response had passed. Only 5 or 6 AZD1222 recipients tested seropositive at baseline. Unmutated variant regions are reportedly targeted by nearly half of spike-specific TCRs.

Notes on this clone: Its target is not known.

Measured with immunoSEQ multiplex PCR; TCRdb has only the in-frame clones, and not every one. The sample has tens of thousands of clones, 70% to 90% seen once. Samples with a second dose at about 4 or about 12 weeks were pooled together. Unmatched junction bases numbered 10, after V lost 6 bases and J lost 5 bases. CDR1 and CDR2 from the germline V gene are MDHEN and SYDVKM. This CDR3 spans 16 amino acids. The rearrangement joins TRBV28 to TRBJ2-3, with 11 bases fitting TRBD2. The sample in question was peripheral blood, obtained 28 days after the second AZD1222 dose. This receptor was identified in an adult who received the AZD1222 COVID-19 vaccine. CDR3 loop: CASSSGLAGRIDTQYF. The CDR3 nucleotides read TGTGCCAGCAGCTCTGGACTAGCGGGTAGAATAGATACGCAGTATTTT. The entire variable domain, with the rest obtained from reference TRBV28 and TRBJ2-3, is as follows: DVKVTQSSRYLVKRTGEKVFLECVQDMDHENMFWYRQDPGLGLRLIYFSYDVKMKEKGDIPEGYSVSREKKERFSLILESASTNQTSMYLCASSSGLAGRIDTQYFGPGTRLTVL.